This entry describes one T cell receptor (beta chain). What it binds is not known. This entry is derived from a study of blood T cells in healthy people across ages. Turning to the study itself: Capturing about one barcoded beta molecule per two T cells was achieved by template switching.

A second PCR, run for about 7 to 11 cycles, used a sample-barcoded 5' primer plus a J-beta primer mix. Each of the cDNA molecules was tagged by a template-switch adaptor with 12 random nucleotides. TCRdb re-analysed the 5' RACE reads in MiXCR, keeping a single row per CDR3 protein. The sample records 1.5 million to 2 million distinct CDR3 sequences, about 31% being singletons. With 5 bases removed from V and 4 bases from J, the gap between germline ends came to 20 bases. This CDR3 is 16 amino acids long. CDR1 is SNHLY and CDR2 is FYNNEI in the germline V gene. Whole-study results and caveats: Naive T cell percentage showed a strong correlation with TCR beta diversity. Observed TCR beta diversity per million T cells went down as age went up. This fall followed a roughly linear course with age.

Sequenced input: blood. The V call is TRBV2, the J call TRBJ1-1, with D possibly TRBD1 on 6 matching bases. This clonotype originated in a woman aged 30 to 39 in good health. The CDR3 DNA follows: TGTGCCAGCAGTCTTCGAGGGGGGGAGGGATTCACTGAAGCTTTCTTT. Translation: CASSLRGGEGFTEAFF. Variable domain in full (rest from reference TRBV2 and TRBJ1-1): EPEVTQTPSHQVTQMGQEVILRCVPISNHLYFYWYRQILGQKVEFLVSFYNNEISEKSEIFDDQFSVERPDGSNFTLKIRSTKLEDSAMYFCASSLRGGEGFTEAFFGQGTRLTVV.